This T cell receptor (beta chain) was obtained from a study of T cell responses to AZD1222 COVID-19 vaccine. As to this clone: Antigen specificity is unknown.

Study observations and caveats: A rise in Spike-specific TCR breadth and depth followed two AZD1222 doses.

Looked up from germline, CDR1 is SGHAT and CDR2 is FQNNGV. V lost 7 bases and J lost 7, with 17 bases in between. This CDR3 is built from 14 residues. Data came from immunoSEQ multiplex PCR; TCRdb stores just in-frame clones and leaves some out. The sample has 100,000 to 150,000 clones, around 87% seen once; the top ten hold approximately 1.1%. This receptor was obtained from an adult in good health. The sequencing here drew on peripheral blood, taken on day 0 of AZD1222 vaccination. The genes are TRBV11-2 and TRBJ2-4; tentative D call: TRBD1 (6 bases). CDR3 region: CASNAGTKSNIQYF. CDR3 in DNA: TGTGCCAGCAACGCCGGGACAAAATCCAACATTCAGTACTTC.